This TCR beta chain emerged from a study of shared clonotypes between healthy human individuals. Sequencing used immunoSEQ multiplex PCR; TCRdb keeps in-frame clones, though not all of them. The data contain about 480,000 clones, approximately 79% of them seen just once; the ten biggest clones take up approximately 12%. Looked up from germline, CDR1 is SQVTM and CDR2 is ANQGSEA. CDR3 length: 12 residues. The V and J ends lost 5 bases and 8 bases respectively, with 15 bases between them. V is TRBV29-1 and J is TRBJ1-2; a possible D gene is TRBD1 (6 bases). Sequencing was done on a sample of PBMCs. The origin of this receptor is a woman aged 35 to 49 in good health. Some clones in this sample may be carry-over from other donors' samples. The DNA of the CDR3 is TGCAGCGTTACTCTGGGGGCGCGAGGCTACACCTTC. Translated, it gives CSVTLGARGYTF. The complete variable domain, with remaining parts taken from reference TRBV29-1 and TRBJ1-2, reads SAVISQKPSRDICQRGTSLTIQCQVDSQVTMMFWYRQQPGQSLTLIATANQGSEATYESGFVIDKFPISRPNLTFSTLTVSNMSPEDSSIYLCSVTLGARGYTFGSGTRLTVV.